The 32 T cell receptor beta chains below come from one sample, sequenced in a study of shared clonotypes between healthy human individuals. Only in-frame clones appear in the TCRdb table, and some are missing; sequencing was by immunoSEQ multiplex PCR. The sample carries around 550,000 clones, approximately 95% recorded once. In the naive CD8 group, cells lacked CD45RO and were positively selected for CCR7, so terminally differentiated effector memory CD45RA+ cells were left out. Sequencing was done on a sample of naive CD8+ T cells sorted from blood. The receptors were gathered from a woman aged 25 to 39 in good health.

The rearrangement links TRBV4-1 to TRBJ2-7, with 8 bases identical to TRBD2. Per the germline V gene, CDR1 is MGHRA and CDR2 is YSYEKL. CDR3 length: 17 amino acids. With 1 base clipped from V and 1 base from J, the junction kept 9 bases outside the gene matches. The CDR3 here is CASSQVQLAEISYEQYF. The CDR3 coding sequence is TGCGCCAGCAGCCAAGTTCAACTAGCGGAGATATCCTACGAGCAGTACTTC.

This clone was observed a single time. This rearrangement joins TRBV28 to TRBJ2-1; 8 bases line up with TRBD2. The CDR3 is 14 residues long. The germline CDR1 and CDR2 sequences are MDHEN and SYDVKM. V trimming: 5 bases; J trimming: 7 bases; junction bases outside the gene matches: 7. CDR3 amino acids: CASSSSGSTNEQFF. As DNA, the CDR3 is TGTGCCAGCAGTAGCAGCGGGAGTACGAATGAGCAGTTCTTC. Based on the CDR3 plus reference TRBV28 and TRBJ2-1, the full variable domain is DVKVTQSSRYLVKRTGEKVFLECVQDMDHENMFWYRQDPGLGLRLIYFSYDVKMKEKGDIPEGYSVSREKKERFSLILESASTNQTSMYLCASSSSGSTNEQFFGPGTRLTVL.

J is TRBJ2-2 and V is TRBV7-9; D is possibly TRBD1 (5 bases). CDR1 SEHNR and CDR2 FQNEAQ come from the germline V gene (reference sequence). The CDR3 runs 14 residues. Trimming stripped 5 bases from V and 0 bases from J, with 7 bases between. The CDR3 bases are TGTGCCAGCAGCCCGGACACGAACACCGGGGAGCTGTTTTTT. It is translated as CASSPDTNTGELFF.

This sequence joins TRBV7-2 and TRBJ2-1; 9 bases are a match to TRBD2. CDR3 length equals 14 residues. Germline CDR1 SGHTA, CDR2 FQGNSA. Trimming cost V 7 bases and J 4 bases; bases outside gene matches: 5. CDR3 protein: CASTVAGAYNEQFF. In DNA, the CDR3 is TGTGCCAGCACCGTAGCGGGGGCATACAATGAGCAGTTCTTC.

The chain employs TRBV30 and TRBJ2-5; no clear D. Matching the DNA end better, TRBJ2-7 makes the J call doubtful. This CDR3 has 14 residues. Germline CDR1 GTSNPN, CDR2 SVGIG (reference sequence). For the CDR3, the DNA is TGTGCCTGGAGCCCCGACTGGGGTTCCTACGAGCAGTACTTC. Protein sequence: CAWSPDWGSYEQYF.

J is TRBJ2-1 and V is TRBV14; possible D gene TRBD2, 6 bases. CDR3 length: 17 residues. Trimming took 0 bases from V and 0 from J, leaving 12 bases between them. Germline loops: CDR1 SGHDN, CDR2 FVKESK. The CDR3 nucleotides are TGTGCCAGCAGCCAAGATCTCGGGGGTAGCTCCTACAATGAGCAGTTCTTC. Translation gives CASSQDLGGSSYNEQFF.

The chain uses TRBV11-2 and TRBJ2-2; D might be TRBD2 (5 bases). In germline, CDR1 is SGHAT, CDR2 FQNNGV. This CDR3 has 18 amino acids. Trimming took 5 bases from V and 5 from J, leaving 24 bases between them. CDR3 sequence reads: CASSPPWWRWARTGELFF. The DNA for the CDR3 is TGTGCCAGCAGCCCCCCTTGGTGGAGGTGGGCGCGGACCGGGGAGCTGTTTTTT.

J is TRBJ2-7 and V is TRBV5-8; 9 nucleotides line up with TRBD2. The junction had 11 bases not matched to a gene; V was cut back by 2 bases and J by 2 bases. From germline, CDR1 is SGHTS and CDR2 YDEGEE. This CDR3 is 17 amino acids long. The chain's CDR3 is CASSFPPWREGPYEQYF. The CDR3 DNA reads TGTGCCAGCAGCTTCCCACCTTGGCGGGAGGGTCCCTACGAGCAGTACTTC.

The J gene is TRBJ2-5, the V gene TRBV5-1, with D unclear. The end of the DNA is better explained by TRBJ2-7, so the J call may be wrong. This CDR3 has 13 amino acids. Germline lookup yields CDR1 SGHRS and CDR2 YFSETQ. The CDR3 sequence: CASSFGSSYEQYF. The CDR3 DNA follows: TGCGCCAGCAGCTTTGGCAGCTCCTACGAGCAGTACTTC.

The CDR3 DNA is TGCGCCAGCAGCTTGTTTTCTCAGGGAATCTATGGCTACACCTTC. The encoded protein is CASSLFSQGIYGYTF. V usage is TRBV5-1 and J usage is TRBJ1-2, with a tentative D call TRBD1 (5 bases). Trimming removed 1 base from V and 4 bases from J, with 14 bases in between. Germline-derived CDR1 and CDR2 are SGHRS and YFSETQ. The CDR3 runs to 15 residues.

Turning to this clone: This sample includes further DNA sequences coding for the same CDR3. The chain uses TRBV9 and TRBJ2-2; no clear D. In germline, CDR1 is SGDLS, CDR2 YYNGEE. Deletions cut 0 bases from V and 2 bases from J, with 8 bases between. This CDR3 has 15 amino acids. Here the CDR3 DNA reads TGTGCCAGCAGCGTAGATGGGTCAAACACCGGGGAGCTGTTTTTT. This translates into CASSVDGSNTGELFF.

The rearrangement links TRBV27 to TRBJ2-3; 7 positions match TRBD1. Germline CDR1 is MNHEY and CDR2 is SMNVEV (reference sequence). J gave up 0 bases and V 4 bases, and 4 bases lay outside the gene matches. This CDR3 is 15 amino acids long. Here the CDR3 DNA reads TGTGCCAGCAGTTCCCGGGACAGTAGCACAGATACGCAGTATTTT. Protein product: CASSSRDSSTDTQYF.

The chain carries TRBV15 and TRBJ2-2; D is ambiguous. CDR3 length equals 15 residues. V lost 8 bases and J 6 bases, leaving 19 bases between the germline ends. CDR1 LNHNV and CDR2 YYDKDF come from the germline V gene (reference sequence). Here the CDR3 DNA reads TGTGCCACCCGCCCGGGTGATCTCGCGGCCGGGGAGCTGTTTTTT. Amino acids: CATRPGDLAAGELFF.

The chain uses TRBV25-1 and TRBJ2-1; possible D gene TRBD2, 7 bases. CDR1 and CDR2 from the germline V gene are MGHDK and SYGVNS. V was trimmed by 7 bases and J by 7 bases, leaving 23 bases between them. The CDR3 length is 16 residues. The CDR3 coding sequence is TGTGCCAGCACCCGAGGCACCGGGGAGGGGGGGAATGAGCAGTTCTTC. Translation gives CASTRGTGEGGNEQFF. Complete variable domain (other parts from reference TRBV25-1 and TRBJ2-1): EADIYQTPRYLVIGTGKKITLECSQTMGHDKMYWYQQDPGMELHLIHYSYGVNSTEKGDLSSESTVSRIRTEHFPLTLESARPSHTSQYLCASTRGTGEGGNEQFFGPGTRLTVL.

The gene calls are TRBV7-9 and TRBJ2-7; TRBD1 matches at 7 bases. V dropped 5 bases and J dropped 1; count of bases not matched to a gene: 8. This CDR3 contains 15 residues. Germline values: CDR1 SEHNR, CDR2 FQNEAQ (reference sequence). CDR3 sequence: CASSAAGQVSYEQYF. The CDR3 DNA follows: TGTGCCAGCAGCGCCGCCGGACAGGTATCCTACGAGCAGTACTTC.

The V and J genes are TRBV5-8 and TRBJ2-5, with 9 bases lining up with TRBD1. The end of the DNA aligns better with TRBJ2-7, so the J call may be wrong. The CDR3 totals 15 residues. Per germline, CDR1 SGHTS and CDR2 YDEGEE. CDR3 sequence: CASSPPGQGRDEQYF. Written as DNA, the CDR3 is TGTGCCAGCAGCCCCCCGGGACAGGGCCGGGACGAGCAGTACTTC.

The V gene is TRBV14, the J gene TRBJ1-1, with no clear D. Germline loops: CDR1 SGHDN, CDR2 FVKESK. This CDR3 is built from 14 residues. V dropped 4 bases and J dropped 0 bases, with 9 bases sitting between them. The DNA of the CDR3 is TGTGCCAGCAGCCGACAAGGAGTGAACACTGAAGCTTTCTTT. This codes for CASSRQGVNTEAFF.

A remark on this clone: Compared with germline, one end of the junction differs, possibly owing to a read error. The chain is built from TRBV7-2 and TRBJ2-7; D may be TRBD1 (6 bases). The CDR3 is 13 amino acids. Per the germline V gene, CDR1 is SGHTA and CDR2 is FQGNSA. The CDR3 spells CASSLAARDNPSF. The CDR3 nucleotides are TGTGCCAGCAGCTTAGCCGCCCGGGACAACCCCTCCTTC.

CDR3 region: CASSLGRLGSPLHF. Here the CDR3 DNA reads TGTGCCAGCAGTTTGGGCAGGCTTGGTTCACCCCTCCACTTT. The rearrangement uses TRBV28 and TRBJ1-6, with no clear D. Germline V lookup: CDR1 MDHEN, CDR2 SYDVKM. This CDR3 has 14 residues. V lost 3 bases, J lost 9 bases, and 12 bases lay in between.

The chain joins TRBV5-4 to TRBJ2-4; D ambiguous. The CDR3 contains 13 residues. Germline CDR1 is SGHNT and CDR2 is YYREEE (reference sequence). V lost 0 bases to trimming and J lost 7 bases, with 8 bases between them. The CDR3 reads CASSLGDQNIQYF. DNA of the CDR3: TGTGCCAGCAGCTTGGGCGATCAGAACATTCAGTACTTC.

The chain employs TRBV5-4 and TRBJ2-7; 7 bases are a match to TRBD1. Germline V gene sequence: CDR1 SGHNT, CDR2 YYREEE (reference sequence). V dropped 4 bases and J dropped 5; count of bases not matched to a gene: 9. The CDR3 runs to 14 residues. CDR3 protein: CASSPGQKSHEQYF. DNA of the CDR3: TGTGCCAGCAGCCCGGGACAGAAGAGCCACGAGCAGTACTTC.

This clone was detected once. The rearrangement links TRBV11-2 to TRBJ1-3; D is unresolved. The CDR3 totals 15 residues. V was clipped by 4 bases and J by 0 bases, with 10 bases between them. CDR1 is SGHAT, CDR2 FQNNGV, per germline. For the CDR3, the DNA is TGTGCCAGCAGCTCCCGTTTTTACTCTGGAAACACCATATATTTT. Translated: CASSSRFYSGNTIYF.

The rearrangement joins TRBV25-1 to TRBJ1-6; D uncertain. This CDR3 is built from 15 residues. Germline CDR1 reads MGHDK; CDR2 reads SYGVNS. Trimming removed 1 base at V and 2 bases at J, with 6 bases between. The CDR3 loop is CASSEFGPYNSPLHF. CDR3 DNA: TGTGCCAGCAGTGAATTCGGGCCCTATAATTCACCCCTCCACTTT.

In DNA, the CDR3 is TGTGCCAGCAGTTTCCGGTTGTTGGACACTGAAGCTTTCTTT. Encoded protein: CASSFRLLDTEAFF. This chain connects TRBV28 to TRBJ1-1; D is unclear. V was clipped by 3 bases and J by 3 bases, with 11 bases between them. The CDR3 runs to 14 residues. Per the germline V gene, CDR1 is MDHEN and CDR2 is SYDVKM.

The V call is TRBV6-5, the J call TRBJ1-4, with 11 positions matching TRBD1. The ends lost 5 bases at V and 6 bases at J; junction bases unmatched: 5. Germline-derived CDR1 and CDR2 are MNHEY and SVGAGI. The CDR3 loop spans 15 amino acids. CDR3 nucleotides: TGTGCCAGCAGTCCCGGGACAGGGGGGGATGAAAAACTGTTTTTT. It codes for CASSPGTGGDEKLFF.

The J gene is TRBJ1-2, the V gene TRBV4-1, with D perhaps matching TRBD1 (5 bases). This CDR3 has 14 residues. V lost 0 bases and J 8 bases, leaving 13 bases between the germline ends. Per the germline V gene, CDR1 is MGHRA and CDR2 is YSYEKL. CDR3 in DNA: TGCGCCAGCAGCCAAGATGGGACCCTGGGGGGCTACACCTTC. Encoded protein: CASSQDGTLGGYTF.

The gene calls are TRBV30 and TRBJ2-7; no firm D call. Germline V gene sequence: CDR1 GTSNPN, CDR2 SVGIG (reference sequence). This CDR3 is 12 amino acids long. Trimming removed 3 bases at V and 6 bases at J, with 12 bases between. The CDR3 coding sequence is TGTGCCTGGAGCGCAAACGCCCTCGAGCAGTACTTC. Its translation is CAWSANALEQYF. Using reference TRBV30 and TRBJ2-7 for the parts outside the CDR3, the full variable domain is SQTIHQWPATLVQPVGSPLSLECTVEGTSNPNLYWYRQAAGRGLQLLFYSVGIGQISSEVPQNLSASRPQDRQFILSSKKLLLSDSGFYLCAWSANALEQYFGPGTRLTVT.

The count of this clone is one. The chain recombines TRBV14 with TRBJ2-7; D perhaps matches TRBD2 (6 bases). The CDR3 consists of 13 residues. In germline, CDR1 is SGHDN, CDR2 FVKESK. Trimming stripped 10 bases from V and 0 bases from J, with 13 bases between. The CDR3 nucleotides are TGTGCCAATCCCCGGGACTCCTCCTACGAGCAGTACTTC. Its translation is CANPRDSSYEQYF.

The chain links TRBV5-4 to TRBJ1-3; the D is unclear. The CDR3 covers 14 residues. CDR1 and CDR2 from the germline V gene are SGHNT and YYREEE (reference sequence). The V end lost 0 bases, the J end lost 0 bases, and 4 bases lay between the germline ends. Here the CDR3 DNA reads TGTGCCAGCAGCTTGGACCGCTCTGGAAACACCATATATTTT. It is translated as CASSLDRSGNTIYF.

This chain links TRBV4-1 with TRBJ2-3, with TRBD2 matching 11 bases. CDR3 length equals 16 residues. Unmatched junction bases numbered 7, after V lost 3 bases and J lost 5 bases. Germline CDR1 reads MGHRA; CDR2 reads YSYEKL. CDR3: CASSHRGGLAGDTQYF. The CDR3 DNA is TGCGCCAGCAGCCACCGCGGCGGACTAGCGGGAGATACGCAGTATTTT.

The CDR3 DNA follows: TGTGCCAGCGACGGATACAATGAGCAGTTCTTC. Amino acid sequence: CASDGYNEQFF. The rearrangement links TRBV19 to TRBJ2-1; D unclear. CDR3 length: 11 residues. Germline-derived CDR1 and CDR2 are LNHDA and SQIVND (reference sequence). Trimming took off 9 bases at V and 4 bases at J, with 7 bases between the two ends.

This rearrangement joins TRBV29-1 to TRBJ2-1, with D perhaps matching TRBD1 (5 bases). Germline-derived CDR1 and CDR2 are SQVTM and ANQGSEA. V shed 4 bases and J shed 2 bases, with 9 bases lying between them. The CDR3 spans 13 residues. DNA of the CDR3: TGCAGCGTTGTAGGGGAAGCCTACAATGAGCAGTTCTTC. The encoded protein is CSVVGEAYNEQFF.